This entry concerns a single T cell receptor (beta chain). The antigen remains unidentified. Researchers grouped second doses given at about 4 or about 12 weeks into one pool. Germline-derived CDR1 and CDR2 are MDHEN and SYDVKM. This CDR3 region has 11 residues. V lost 5 bases and J 10 bases, leaving 8 bases between the germline ends. Libraries were prepared by immunoSEQ multiplex PCR; TCRdb keeps only in-frame clonotypes and omits some of them. This table holds about 120,000 clones, about nine tenths found once. The data were taken from a study of T cell responses to AZD1222 COVID-19 vaccine. General study findings and limits: The donor cohort was predominantly white British with a female majority, and clonal diversity may have been underestimated.

The source was peripheral blood, collected 28 days after the second AZD1222 dose. The receptor was isolated from an adult who received the AZD1222 COVID-19 vaccine. This chain uses TRBV28 with TRBJ1-4; unclear D gene. The DNA for the CDR3 is TGTGCCAGCAGTCCTTCCAGAAAACTGTTTTTT. Its translation is CASSPSRKLFF.